A single sample gave rise to the 5 T cell receptor beta chains below, sequenced in a study of T cells expressing NK-cell markers. Following a re-call of the 5' RACE reads, TCRdb has one entry per CDR3 protein and lacks DNA. This sample contains 300,000 to 500,000 distinct CDR3 sequences. Specimen: blood T cells: a sorted CD56 or NKG2C T cell subset, CD4+ or CD8+ T cells, or bulk PBMC T cells (not recorded which). The receptors stem from a woman in her forties or fifties in good health.

The chain recombines TRBV24-1 with TRBJ1-2; TCRdb's D call of TRBD1 is untestable without DNA. This CDR3 contains 14 residues. Germline assignment: CDR1 KGHDR and CDR2 SFDVKD. This CDR3 is CATSAGTPNYGYTF.

J is TRBJ2-6 and V is TRBV7-8. CDR1 and CDR2 from the germline V gene are SGHVS and FQNEAQ. The CDR3 runs 16 residues. CDR3: CASSLAVFSGANVLTF.

The chain employs TRBV2 and TRBJ2-7; without DNA, the TCRdb call of TRBD1 cannot be checked. This CDR3 spans 15 amino acids. CDR1 and CDR2 from the germline V gene are SNHLY and FYNNEI. Here the CDR3 reads CASTGPPGPLYEQYF.

The chain combines TRBV5-5 with TRBJ2-3; without DNA, the TCRdb call of TRBD1 cannot be checked. The germline gives CDR1 SGHKS, CDR2 YYEKEE (reference sequence). This CDR3 has 13 residues. The CDR3 spells CASTTGITDTQYF.

The V gene is TRBV7-9, the J gene TRBJ2-1. This CDR3 spans 15 amino acids. In germline, CDR1 is SEHNR, CDR2 FQNEAQ (reference sequence). The chain's CDR3 is CASSLAEVSSFPQFF.